A selection of T cell receptor beta chains follows, all from one sample in a study of response to subunit inactivated influenza vaccine. TCRdb passed the RT-PCR reads through MiXCR, listing each CDR3 protein once. This table has roughly 780,000 distinct CDR3 sequences, around a sixth appearing once. This material consisted of PBMCs from blood, taken approximately 5 days after vaccination. Source of these receptors: a man between 45 and 60 years old who received an inactivated influenza vaccine. CDR3s include the opening cysteine and the closing phenylalanine or tryptophan. A D gene is named only where the DNA matches it firmly. A clone size is listed for some rows: how often the clone was seen (once, few, many), or a class if it is expanded.

v_call,j_call,clone_size,d_call,cdr3_aa,cdr3_nt
TRBV12-3/TRBV12-4,TRBJ2-4,-,TRBD2,CASSLLGGNIQYF,TGTGCCAGCAGCCTATTGGGGGGGAACATTCAGTACTTC
TRBV10-3,TRBJ2-5,-,TRBD2,CAISDKPVGLAGGETQYF,TGTGCCATCAGTGATAAGCCCGTGGGACTAGCGGGGGGAGAGACCCAGTACTTC
TRBV11-2,TRBJ2-1,-,TRBD2,CASSLGLLGGFSYNEQFF,TGTGCCAGCAGCTTAGGCCTCCTCGGGGGGTTCTCCTACAATGAGCAGTTCTTC
TRBV7-9,TRBJ2-7,few,-,CASSLQGKSYEQYF,TGTGCCAGCAGCCTACAGGGAAAATCCTACGAGCAGTACTTC
TRBV6-4,TRBJ2-2,-,-,CASSGRRGKTGELFF,TGTGCCAGCAGTGGCCGGAGAGGGAAGACCGGGGAGCTGTTTTTT
TRBV24-1,TRBJ1-4,-,-,CATSDPGTGEKLFF,TGTGCCACCAGTGACCCAGGGACGGGAGAAAAACTGTTTTTT
TRBV12-3/TRBV12-4,TRBJ2-1,once,TRBD1,CASSVRQGINNEQFF,TGTGCCAGCAGTGTGAGACAGGGGATCAACAATGAGCAGTTCTTC
TRBV7-3,TRBJ2-1,-,TRBD2,CASSSYRGAGNNEQFF,TGTGCCAGCAGCTCCTATAGGGGAGCGGGGAACAATGAGCAGTTCTTC
TRBV29-1,TRBJ1-1,many,TRBD1,CSGWTGGTEAFF,TGCAGCGGATGGACAGGGGGTACTGAAGCTTTCTTT
TRBV12-3/TRBV12-4,TRBJ2-1,few,TRBD2,CASSTSGGAYNEQFF,TGTGCCAGCAGTACTAGCGGGGGGGCCTACAATGAGCAGTTCTTC
TRBV12-3/TRBV12-4,TRBJ1-4,-,-,CASGFWTDTEKLFF,TGTGCCAGCGGATTCTGGACAGACACAGAAAAACTGTTTTTT
TRBV5-6,TRBJ2-2,-,-,CASSLEAGRPGELFF,TGTGCCAGCAGCTTGGAGGCAGGACGTCCCGGGGAGCTGTTTTTT
TRBV10-3,TRBJ2-7,few,-,CAISDGGDYEQYF,TGTGCCATCAGTGACGGTGGGGACTACGAGCAGTACTTC
TRBV7-9,TRBJ2-1,few,-,CASVNNEQFF,TGTGCCAGCGTTAACAATGAGCAGTTCTTC
TRBV11-1,TRBJ1-1,few,-,CASSLAQGPNTEAFF,TGTGCCAGCAGCTTAGCACAGGGCCCTAACACTGAAGCTTTCTTT
TRBV5-5,TRBJ2-2,-,-,CASSLYGGVSSGELFF,TGTGCCAGCAGCTTGTATGGGGGAGTAAGCTCCGGGGAGCTGTTTTTT
TRBV28,TRBJ2-3,-,-,CASSLNPGDSTDTQYF,TGTGCCAGCAGTTTAAACCCCGGGGATAGCACAGATACGCAGTATTTT
TRBV9,TRBJ1-2,many,-,CASSAASGGGYTF,TGTGCCAGCAGCGCAGCTTCAGGTGGAGGCTACACCTTC
TRBV18,TRBJ2-7,-,TRBD1,CASSPGTGAVEQYF,TGTGCCAGCTCACCTGGGACAGGGGCGGTCGAGCAGTACTTC
TRBV24-1,TRBJ2-1,few,-,CATKETGKANNEQFF,TGTGCCACCAAAGAAACGGGAAAGGCGAACAATGAGCAGTTCTTC
TRBV14,TRBJ2-7,-,TRBD2,CASSRIGTSGYEQYF,TGTGCCAGCAGCCGCATCGGGACTAGCGGTTACGAGCAGTACTTC
TRBV28,TRBJ2-5,-,-,CASSFIGPETQYF,TGTGCCAGCAGTTTCATAGGGCCGGAGACCCAGTACTTC
TRBV29-1,TRBJ1-2,-,TRBD1,CSVSGTGPFGYTF,TGCAGCGTTTCTGGGACAGGACCTTTCGGCTACACCTTC
TRBV4-1,TRBJ2-3,-,TRBD1,CASSRRDRGPLLSSTDTQYF,TGCGCCAGCAGCCGACGGGACAGGGGGCCACTACTCTCTAGCACAGATACGCAGTATTTT
TRBV7-9,TRBJ2-7,few,TRBD1,CASSMGPGQGAYEQYF,TGTGCCAGCAGCATGGGTCCGGGACAGGGTGCGTACGAGCAGTACTTC
TRBV5-1,TRBJ2-3,-,TRBD2,CASSGGGVPDTQYF,TGCGCCAGCAGCGGCGGGGGGGTTCCGGATACGCAGTATTTT
TRBV5-1,TRBJ1-6,few,-,CASSQRTDSTSPLHF,TGCGCCAGCAGCCAAAGGACGGACTCTACGTCACCCCTCCACTTT
TRBV24-1,TRBJ2-3,few,-,CATSDVLGDTQYF,TGTGCCACCAGTGATGTTCTTGGAGATACGCAGTATTTT
TRBV7-9,TRBJ2-1,many,TRBD2,CASSLALTSGRDEQFF,TGTGCCAGCAGCTTAGCTCTGACTAGCGGGAGAGATGAGCAGTTCTTC
TRBV12-3/TRBV12-4,TRBJ1-5,few,-,CASSLAGFSNQPQHF,TGTGCCAGCAGTTTAGCAGGGTTTAGCAATCAGCCCCAGCATTTT
TRBV2,TRBJ2-1,few,TRBD2,CASSEVSSGRPEQFF,TGTGCCAGCAGTGAGGTGTCTAGCGGGAGACCTGAGCAGTTCTTC
TRBV7-9,TRBJ1-6,-,TRBD1,CASSLTTGGSPLHF,TGTGCCAGCAGCTTAACGACAGGGGGTTCACCCCTCCACTTT
TRBV25-1,TRBJ2-3,-,-,CASSQLKGFTDTQYF,TGTGCCAGCAGCCAACTAAAGGGCTTTACAGATACGCAGTATTTT
TRBV11-1,TRBJ2-1,-,TRBD2,CASSSLPGLAQTYNEQFF,TGTGCCAGCAGCTCACTCCCCGGACTAGCGCAAACCTACAATGAGCAGTTCTTC
TRBV27,TRBJ2-7,-,TRBD2,CASSFVAGRKVLWQYF,TGTGCCAGCAGTTTCGTAGCGGGACGTAAGGTGTTATGGCAGTACTTC
TRBV7-3,TRBJ2-7,-,TRBD1,CASSLNPGQAYEQYF,TGTGCCAGCAGCTTAAACCCGGGACAGGCCTACGAGCAGTACTTC
TRBV7-2,TRBJ1-3,-,TRBD1,CASTWTGGASTIYF,TGTGCCAGCACCTGGACAGGGGGCGCCTCCACCATATATTTT
TRBV9,TRBJ2-1,few,-,CASSSNLGGAYYNEQFF,TGTGCCAGCAGCTCTAACCTCGGAGGGGCGTATTACAATGAGCAGTTCTTC
TRBV9,TRBJ2-7,once,TRBD2,CASSVGGAGEYEQYF,TGTGCCAGCAGCGTAGGGGGAGCGGGGGAATACGAGCAGTACTTC
TRBV20-1,TRBJ2-1,-,-,CSAPPMVYNEQFF,TGCAGTGCTCCTCCCATGGTTTACAATGAGCAGTTCTTC
TRBV5-1,TRBJ2-2,-,-,CASSLSRDLAGELFF,TGCGCCAGCAGCTTGAGCAGGGACCTCGCCGGGGAGCTGTTTTTT
TRBV7-9,TRBJ1-5,-,TRBD1,CASSGQYRGRGQPQHF,TGTGCCAGCAGCGGGCAATACAGGGGGCGCGGACAGCCCCAGCATTTT
TRBV3-1,TRBJ1-1,-,-,CASSQFAGNTEAFF,TGTGCCAGCAGCCAGTTCGCCGGGAACACTGAAGCTTTCTTT
TRBV28,TRBJ2-7,-,-,CASSARDWGARTRHEQYF,TGTGCCAGCAGTGCACGGGATTGGGGGGCCCGAACGAGGCACGAGCAGTACTTC
TRBV10-3,TRBJ1-4,-,-,CAISESKGVEGQKLFF,TGTGCCATCAGTGAGTCTAAGGGCGTGGAAGGTCAAAAACTGTTTTTT
TRBV7-6,TRBJ2-7,-,TRBD1,CASSLGQGEEQYF,TGTGCCAGCAGCTTAGGGCAGGGGGAAGAGCAGTACTTC
TRBV4-2,TRBJ2-5,many,-,CASSQDRDGPETQYF,TGTGCCAGCAGCCAAGATCGGGACGGGCCAGAGACCCAGTACTTC
TRBV11-1,TRBJ2-2,-,TRBD2,CASSYEPRLAENTGELFF,TGTGCCAGCAGCTACGAACCCCGACTAGCGGAGAACACCGGGGAGCTGTTTTTT
TRBV30,TRBJ1-6,-,TRBD1,CASRGLDNSPLHF,TGTGCCTCCAGGGGGCTAGATAATTCACCCCTCCACTTT
TRBV20-1,TRBJ2-3,few,TRBD1,CSASRTGKVGDTQYF,TGCAGTGCTTCTAGGACAGGGAAAGTTGGAGATACGCAGTATTTT
TRBV24-1,TRBJ1-2,-,-,CATSEREDGYTF,TGTGCCACCAGTGAGCGGGAAGATGGCTACACCTTC
TRBV7-2,TRBJ1-1,-,-,CASSLGARWTEAFF,TGTGCCAGCAGCTTGGGAGCGCGGTGGACTGAAGCTTTCTTT